This TCR beta chain was sequenced in a study of identifying expanded T cells in peripheral blood. Study-level points and caveats: Technical replicates showed about 1.2 changed clones; around 2 weeks roughly 16; four weeks 19.

The table came from immunoSEQ multiplex PCR; TCRdb's copy has only in-frame clones and leaves some out. This sample has approximately 110,000 clones, with about 88% found just once. The CDR3 has 13 residues. V shed 3 bases and J shed 6 bases, with 14 bases lying between them. Germline CDR1 is SQVTM and CDR2 is ANQGSEA. Of note for this clone: Antigen unknown.

Material for sequencing was blood. The receptor comes from a person between 18 and 75 years old in good health. The chain couples TRBV29-1 to TRBJ1-1; D possibly corresponds to TRBD1 (5 bases). The CDR3 reads CSVDGGMGAEAFF. The CDR3 coding sequence is TGCAGCGTTGATGGGGGGATGGGGGCTGAAGCTTTCTTT.